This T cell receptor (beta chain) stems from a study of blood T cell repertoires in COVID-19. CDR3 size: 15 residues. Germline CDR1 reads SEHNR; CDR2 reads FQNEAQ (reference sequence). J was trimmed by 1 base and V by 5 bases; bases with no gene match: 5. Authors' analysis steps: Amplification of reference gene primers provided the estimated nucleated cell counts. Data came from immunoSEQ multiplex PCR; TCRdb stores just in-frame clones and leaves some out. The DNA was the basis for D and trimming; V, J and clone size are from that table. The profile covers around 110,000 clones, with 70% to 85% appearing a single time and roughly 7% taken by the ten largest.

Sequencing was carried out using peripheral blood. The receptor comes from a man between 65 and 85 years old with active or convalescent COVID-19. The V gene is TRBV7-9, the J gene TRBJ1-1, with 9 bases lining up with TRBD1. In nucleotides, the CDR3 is TGTGCCAGCAGCCCACCGGGACAGGGGAACACTGAAGCTTTCTTT. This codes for CASSPPGQGNTEAFF.